The subject of this entry is one TCR beta chain. The sample comes from a study of technical replicates of blood from a few donors. The CDR3 sequence is 17 residues long. V dropped 0 bases and J dropped 0; count of bases not matched to a gene: 5. Germline CDR1 is SGHNT and CDR2 is YENEEA. This table comes from immunoSEQ multiplex PCR, and its TCRdb copy is limited to in-frame clones, with some not included. In the table there are some 60,000 clones, about 83% of which are singletons. This TCR was recovered from a human donor in good health. Some clones in this sample may be carry-over from other donors' samples. The rearrangement uses TRBV11-3 and TRBJ1-3; TRBD1 agrees at 7 bases. Sequenced sample: PBMCs. The CDR3 sequence: CASSLDGRQGSGNTIYF. The CDR3 coding sequence is TGTGCCAGCAGCTTAGATGGGCGACAGGGCTCTGGAAACACCATATATTTT. Complete variable domain (other parts from reference TRBV11-3 and TRBJ1-3): EAGVVQSPRYKIIEKKQPVAFWCNPISGHNTLYWYLQNLGQGPELLIRYENEEAVDDSQLPKDRFSAERLKGVDSTLKIQPAELGDSAVYLCASSLDGRQGSGNTIYFGEGSWLTVV.